What follows are 18 T cell receptor beta chains derived from one specimen sequenced in a study of shared clonotypes between healthy human individuals. TCRdb keeps only in-frame clones here, not all; method: immunoSEQ multiplex PCR. This table has more than 400,000 clones, 95% to 96% appearing once. The material sequenced was naive CD4+ T cells sorted from blood. The subset is: CD45RA+ positively selected. The receptors derive from a woman aged 25 to 39 in good health.

Only one count was recorded for this clone. This rearrangement joins TRBV10-3 to TRBJ2-3; D unresolved. Per germline, CDR1 ENHRY and CDR2 SYGVKD. The CDR3 consists of 12 residues. Trimming removed 6 bases at V and 3 bases at J, with 7 bases between. The CDR3 spells CAIRGTTDTQYF. CDR3 bases: TGTGCCATCAGGGGTACAACAGATACGCAGTATTTT.

The chain joins TRBV5-1 to TRBJ2-1; 8 nucleotides agree with TRBD2. Trimming at V came to 0 bases and at J to 9 bases, leaving 11 bases not matched to a gene. CDR1 is SGHRS and CDR2 is YFSETQ in the germline V gene. CDR3 length: 16 amino acids. Here the CDR3 DNA reads TGCGCCAGCAGCTTGGGGTCCGGGAGGGCCAGGGGTGAGCAGTTCTTC. Its protein product is CASSLGSGRARGEQFF.

This chain links TRBV7-9 with TRBJ1-3; D call uncertain. The CDR3 is 15 residues long. V lost 1 base and J lost 0, with 7 bases in between. CDR1 and CDR2 (germline): SEHNR, FQNEAQ (reference sequence). CDR3 in DNA: TGTGCCAGCAGCTTAGTTGGCAGCTCTGGAAACACCATATATTTT. It encodes CASSLVGSSGNTIYF.

The rearrangement joins TRBV6-5 to TRBJ2-5; the D is unclear. Trimming stripped 9 bases from V and 1 base from J, with 12 bases between. The CDR3 totals 13 residues. CDR1 and CDR2 (germline): MNHEY, SVGAGI. CDR3 sequence reads: CASTPRVQETQYF. CDR3 DNA sequence: TGTGCCAGTACTCCCCGGGTCCAAGAGACCCAGTACTTC.

The chain is built from TRBV11-2 and TRBJ2-1; 9 bases are shared with TRBD1. The V and J ends lost 5 bases and 2 bases, in that order; junction bases with no gene match: 10. The CDR3 sequence is 17 residues long. Germline V gene lookup returns CDR1 SGHAT and CDR2 FQNNGV. CDR3: CASSPQDRGPPYNEQFF. CDR3 coding DNA: TGTGCCAGCAGCCCCCAGGACAGGGGCCCTCCCTACAATGAGCAGTTCTTC. Based on the CDR3 plus reference TRBV11-2 and TRBJ2-1, the full variable domain is EAGVAQSPRYKIIEKRQSVAFWCNPISGHATLYWYQQILGQGPKLLIQFQNNGVVDDSQLPKDRFSAERLKGVDSTLKIQPAKLEDSAVYLCASSPQDRGPPYNEQFFGPGTRLTVL.

The rearrangement links TRBV4-1 to TRBJ1-2; D is possibly TRBD1 (5 bases). Germline CDR1 is MGHRA and CDR2 is YSYEKL. V was clipped by 1 base and J by 4 bases, with 7 bases between them. This CDR3 is 13 amino acids long. CDR3 amino acids: CASSQGQLYGYTF. In nucleotides, the CDR3 is TGCGCCAGCAGCCAAGGACAGCTCTATGGCTACACCTTC.

This chain uses TRBV7-9 with TRBJ2-5; 9 positions agree with TRBD1. The CDR3 covers 15 residues. V shed 8 bases, J shed 5 bases, and the junction held 12 bases outside the gene matches. CDR1 is SEHNR, CDR2 FQNEAQ, per germline (reference sequence). The CDR3 bases are TGTGCCAGCCTCAGCCGGGACAGGGTGGAGGAGACCCAGTACTTC. Translation: CASLSRDRVEETQYF.

This rearrangement joins TRBV28 to TRBJ1-4, with no clear D. CDR3 length: 11 amino acids. Looked up from germline, CDR1 is MDHEN and CDR2 is SYDVKM. Trimming shortened V by 6 bases and J by 5 bases, and 4 bases separated the two germline ends. CDR3 in amino acids: CASRQNEKLFF. CDR3 coding DNA: TGTGCCAGCAGGCAAAATGAAAAACTGTTTTTT.

V usage is TRBV28 and J usage is TRBJ1-5; D unclear. V was clipped by 6 bases and J by 6 bases, with 12 bases between them. Germline CDR1 reads MDHEN; CDR2 reads SYDVKM. The CDR3 runs 13 residues. The CDR3 is CASRGSGPQPQHF. CDR3 sequence (DNA): TGTGCCAGCAGGGGGAGCGGACCTCAGCCCCAGCATTTT.

V is TRBV11-3 and J is TRBJ2-1, with D possibly TRBD1 on 8 matching bases. CDR3 length equals 15 residues. The ends were cut back, 0 bases at V and 7 bases at J, with 13 bases in the middle. The germline V gene encodes CDR1 SGHNT and CDR2 YENEEA. The CDR3 region is CASSLEDRGGNEQFF. CDR3 nucleotide sequence: TGTGCCAGCAGCTTAGAAGACAGGGGAGGGAATGAGCAGTTCTTC.

As regards this clone: Other DNA sequences in this specimen translate into the identical CDR3. The rearrangement links TRBV29-1 to TRBJ2-7, with 13 positions matching TRBD2. This CDR3 region has 16 residues. Germline V gene sequence: CDR1 SQVTM, CDR2 ANQGSEA. Trimming took 6 bases from V and 2 from J; bases not matched to a gene: 10. CDR3 residues: CSVKGLAGLKPYEQYF. In nucleotides, the CDR3 is TGCAGCGTGAAGGGACTAGCGGGACTTAAACCCTACGAGCAGTACTTC.

The chain uses TRBV5-1 and TRBJ1-4; perhaps TRBD1 as D (5 bases). CDR1 and CDR2 (germline): SGHRS, YFSETQ. Trimming took 0 bases from V and 8 from J, leaving 11 bases between them. CDR3 length equals 14 residues. Here the CDR3 DNA reads TGCGCCAGCAGCTTGGGGGACGGAGTAGAAAAACTGTTTTTT. It yields the protein CASSLGDGVEKLFF.

This rearrangement joins TRBV28 to TRBJ2-3; D is possibly TRBD2 (6 bases). This CDR3 has 15 residues. V was clipped by 1 base and J by 1 base, with 9 bases between them. Germline V gene data show CDR1 as MDHEN and CDR2 as SYDVKM. The chain's CDR3 is CASSLLWEGTDTQYF. CDR3 in DNA: TGTGCCAGCAGTTTATTGTGGGAGGGCACAGATACGCAGTATTTT.

The rearrangement uses TRBV19 and TRBJ1-3, with a possible D match to TRBD1 (6 bases). This CDR3 is built from 15 residues. Germline values: CDR1 LNHDA, CDR2 SQIVND (reference sequence). Deletions cut 5 bases from V and 4 bases from J, with 15 bases between. The CDR3 DNA follows: TGTGCCAGTAGTTTGGGACAACTCACCGGAAACACCATATATTTT. Residues: CASSLGQLTGNTIYF.

This clone has just one count. The V gene is TRBV11-2, the J gene TRBJ2-5, with 10 positions matching TRBD1. The J call is in doubt because the DNA end fits TRBJ2-7 better. The germline V gene encodes CDR1 SGHAT and CDR2 FQNNGV. The CDR3 has 14 residues. As DNA, the CDR3 is TGTGCCAGCAGCTTGGACAGGGGGACCTACGAGCAGTACTTC. Amino acids: CASSLDRGTYEQYF.

The V gene is TRBV6-5, the J gene TRBJ2-1, with 11 nucleotides matching TRBD2. There are 15 residues in the CDR3. Germline V gene lookup returns CDR1 MNHEY and CDR2 SVGAGI. Trimming cost V 8 bases and J 6 bases; bases outside gene matches: 9. The CDR3 loop reads CASHYSGRAFNEQFF. The CDR3 nucleotides read TGTGCCAGCCACTATAGCGGGAGGGCCTTCAATGAGCAGTTCTTC.

V is TRBV7-9 and J is TRBJ2-6; 7 positions agree with TRBD1. Per germline, CDR1 SEHNR and CDR2 FQNEAQ (reference sequence). The CDR3 totals 17 residues. J gave up 0 bases and V 8 bases, and 10 bases lay outside the gene matches. CDR3 sequence: CASLRTGQHSGANVLTF. DNA for the CDR3: TGTGCCAGCCTAAGGACAGGTCAACACTCTGGGGCCAACGTCCTGACTTTC. Full variable domain (remainder filled in from reference TRBV7-9 and TRBJ2-6): DTGVSQNPRHKITKRGQNVTFRCDPISEHNRLYWYRQTLGQGPEFLTYFQNEAQLEKSRLLSDRFSAERPKGSFSTLEIQRTEQGDSAMYLCASLRTGQHSGANVLTFGAGSRLTVL.

CDR3 loop: CASSPPYSGRSWYEQYF. The DNA for the CDR3 is TGTGCCAGCAGTCCCCCGTATAGCGGGAGGTCATGGTACGAGCAGTACTTC. The chain couples TRBV28 to TRBJ2-7; 10 nucleotides match TRBD2. This CDR3 is 17 amino acids long. With 5 bases clipped from V and 4 bases from J, the junction kept 14 bases outside the gene matches. From germline, CDR1 is MDHEN and CDR2 SYDVKM.